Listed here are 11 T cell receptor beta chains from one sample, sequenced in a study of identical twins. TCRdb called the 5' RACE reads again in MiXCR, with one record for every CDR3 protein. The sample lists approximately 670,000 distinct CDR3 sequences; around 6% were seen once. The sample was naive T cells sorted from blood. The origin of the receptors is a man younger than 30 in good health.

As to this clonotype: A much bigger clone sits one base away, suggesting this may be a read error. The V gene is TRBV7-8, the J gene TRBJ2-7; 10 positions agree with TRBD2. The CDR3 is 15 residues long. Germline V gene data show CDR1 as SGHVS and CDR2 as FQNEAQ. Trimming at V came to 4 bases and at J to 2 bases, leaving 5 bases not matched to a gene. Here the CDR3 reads CASSSSSGSAYEQYF. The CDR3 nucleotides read TGTGCCAGCAGCTCCTCTAGCGGGAGTGCCTACGAGCAGTACTTC.

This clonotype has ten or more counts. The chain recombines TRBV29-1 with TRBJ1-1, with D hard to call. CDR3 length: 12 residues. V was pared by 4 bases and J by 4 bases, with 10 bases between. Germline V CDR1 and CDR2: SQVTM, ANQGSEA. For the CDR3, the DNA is TGCAGCGTTGTTGGGGATGGCACTGAAGCTTTCTTT. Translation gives CSVVGDGTEAFF.

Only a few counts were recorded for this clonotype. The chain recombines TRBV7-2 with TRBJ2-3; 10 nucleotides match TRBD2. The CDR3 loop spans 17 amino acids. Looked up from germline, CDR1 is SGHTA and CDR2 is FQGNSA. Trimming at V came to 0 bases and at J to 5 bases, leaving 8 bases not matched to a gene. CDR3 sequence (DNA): TGTGCCAGCAGCTTAGCACAGCTAGCGGGAGATCTAGATACGCAGTATTTT. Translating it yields CASSLAQLAGDLDTQYF.

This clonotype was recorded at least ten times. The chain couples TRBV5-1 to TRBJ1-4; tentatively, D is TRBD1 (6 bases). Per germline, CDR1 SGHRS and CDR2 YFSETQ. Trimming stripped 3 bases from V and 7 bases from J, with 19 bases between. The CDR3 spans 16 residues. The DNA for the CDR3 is TGCGCCAGCAGCTCGGGACAAACCGGTCGCGGTGAAAAACTGTTTTTT. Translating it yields CASSSGQTGRGEKLFF.

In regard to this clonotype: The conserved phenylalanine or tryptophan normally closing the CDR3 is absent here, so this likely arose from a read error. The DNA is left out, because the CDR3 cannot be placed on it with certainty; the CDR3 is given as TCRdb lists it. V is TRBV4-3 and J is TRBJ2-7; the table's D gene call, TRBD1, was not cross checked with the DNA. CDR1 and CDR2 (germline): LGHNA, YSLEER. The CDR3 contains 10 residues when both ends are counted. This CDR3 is CASRTPRMGL.

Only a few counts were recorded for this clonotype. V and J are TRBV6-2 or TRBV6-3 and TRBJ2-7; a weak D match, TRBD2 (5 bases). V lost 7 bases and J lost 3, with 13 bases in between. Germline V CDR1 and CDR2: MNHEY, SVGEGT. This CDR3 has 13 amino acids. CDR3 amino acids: CASKLRGIYEQYF. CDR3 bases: TGTGCCAGCAAACTACGAGGGATCTACGAGCAGTACTTC.

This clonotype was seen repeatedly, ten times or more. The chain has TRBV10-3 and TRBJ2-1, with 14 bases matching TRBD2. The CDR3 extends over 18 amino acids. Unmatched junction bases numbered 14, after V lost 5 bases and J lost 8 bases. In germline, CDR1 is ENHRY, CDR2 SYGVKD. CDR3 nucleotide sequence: TGTGCCATCAGTCCCGGGACTAGCGGGAGTTCACGAAGCGATGAGCAGTTCTTC. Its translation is CAISPGTSGSSRSDEQFF.

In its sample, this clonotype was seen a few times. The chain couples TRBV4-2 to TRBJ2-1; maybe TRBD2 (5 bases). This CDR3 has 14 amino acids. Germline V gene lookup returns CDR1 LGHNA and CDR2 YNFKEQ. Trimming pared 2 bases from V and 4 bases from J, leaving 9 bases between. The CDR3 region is CASSQSAEYNEQFF. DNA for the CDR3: TGTGCCAGCAGCCAATCAGCGGAATACAATGAGCAGTTCTTC.

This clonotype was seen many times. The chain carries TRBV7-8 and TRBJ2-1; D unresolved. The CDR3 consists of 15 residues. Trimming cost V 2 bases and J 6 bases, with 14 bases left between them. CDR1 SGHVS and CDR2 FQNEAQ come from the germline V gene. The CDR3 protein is CASSLSHSVANEQFF. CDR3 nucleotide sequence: TGTGCCAGCAGCTTATCACATTCTGTAGCCAATGAGCAGTTCTTC.

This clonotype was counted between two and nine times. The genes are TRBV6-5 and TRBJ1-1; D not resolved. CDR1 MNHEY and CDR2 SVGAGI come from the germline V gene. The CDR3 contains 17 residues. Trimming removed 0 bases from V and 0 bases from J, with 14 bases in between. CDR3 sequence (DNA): TGTGCCAGCAGTTACTCGGTCGGAGGGCTATTGAACACTGAAGCTTTCTTT. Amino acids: CASSYSVGGLLNTEAFF.

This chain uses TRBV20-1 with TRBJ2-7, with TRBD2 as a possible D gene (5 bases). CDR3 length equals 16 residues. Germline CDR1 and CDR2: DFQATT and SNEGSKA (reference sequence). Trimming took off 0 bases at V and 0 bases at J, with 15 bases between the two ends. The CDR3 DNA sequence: TGCAGTGCTAGAGATTTCGGTAGCGCTGACTCCTACGAGCAGTACTTC. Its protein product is CSARDFGSADSYEQYF.